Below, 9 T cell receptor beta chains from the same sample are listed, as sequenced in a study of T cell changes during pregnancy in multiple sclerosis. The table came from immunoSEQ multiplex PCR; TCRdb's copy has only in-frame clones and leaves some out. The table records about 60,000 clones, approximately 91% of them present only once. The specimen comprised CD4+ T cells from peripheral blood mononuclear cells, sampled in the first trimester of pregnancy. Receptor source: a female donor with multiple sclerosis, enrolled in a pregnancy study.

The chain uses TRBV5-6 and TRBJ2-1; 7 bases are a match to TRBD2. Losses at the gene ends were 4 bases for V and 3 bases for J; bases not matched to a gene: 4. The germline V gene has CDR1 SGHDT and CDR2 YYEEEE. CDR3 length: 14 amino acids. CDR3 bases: TGTGCCAGCAGCCCCGCGGGGGTCTACAATGAGCAGTTCTTC. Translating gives CASSPAGVYNEQFF. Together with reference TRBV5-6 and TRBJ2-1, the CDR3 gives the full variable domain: DAGVTQSPTHLIKTRGQQVTLRCSPKSGHDTVSWYQQALGQGPQFIFQYYEEEERQRGNFPDRFSGHQFPNYSSELNVNALLLGDSALYLCASSPAGVYNEQFFGPGTRLTVL.

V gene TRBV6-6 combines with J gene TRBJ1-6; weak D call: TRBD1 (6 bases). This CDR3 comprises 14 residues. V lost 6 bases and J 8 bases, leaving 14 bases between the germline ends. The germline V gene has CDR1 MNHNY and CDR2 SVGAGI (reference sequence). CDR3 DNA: TGTGCCAGCAGCCAGGACAGTTACTATTCACCCCTCCACTTT. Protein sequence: CASSQDSYYSPLHF.

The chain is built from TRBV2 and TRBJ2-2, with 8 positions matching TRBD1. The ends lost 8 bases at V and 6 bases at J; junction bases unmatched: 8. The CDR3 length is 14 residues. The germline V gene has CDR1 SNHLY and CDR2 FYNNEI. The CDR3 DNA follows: TGTGCCAGCGCCGGGACAGGAGTCCCCGGGGAGCTGTTTTTT. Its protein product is CASAGTGVPGELFF.

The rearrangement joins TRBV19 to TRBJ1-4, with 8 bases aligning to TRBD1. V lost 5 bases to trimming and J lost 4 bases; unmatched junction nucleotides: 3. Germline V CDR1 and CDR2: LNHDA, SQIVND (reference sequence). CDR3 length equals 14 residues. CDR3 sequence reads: CASSVRGRNEKLFF. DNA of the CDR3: TGTGCCAGTAGTGTCAGGGGGCGTAATGAAAAACTGTTTTTT.

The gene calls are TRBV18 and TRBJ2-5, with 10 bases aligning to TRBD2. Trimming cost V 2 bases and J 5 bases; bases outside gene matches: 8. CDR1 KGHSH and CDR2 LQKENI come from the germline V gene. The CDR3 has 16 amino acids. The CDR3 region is CASSPGSSGGRETQYF. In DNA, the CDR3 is TGTGCCAGCTCACCAGGTTCTAGCGGGGGCCGGGAGACCCAGTACTTC.

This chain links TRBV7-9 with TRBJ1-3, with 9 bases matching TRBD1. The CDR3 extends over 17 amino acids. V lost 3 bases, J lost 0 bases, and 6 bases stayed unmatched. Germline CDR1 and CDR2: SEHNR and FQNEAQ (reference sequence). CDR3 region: CASSLGQGLDSGNTIYF. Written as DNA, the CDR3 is TGTGCCAGCAGCTTGGGACAGGGACTTGACTCTGGAAACACCATATATTTT.

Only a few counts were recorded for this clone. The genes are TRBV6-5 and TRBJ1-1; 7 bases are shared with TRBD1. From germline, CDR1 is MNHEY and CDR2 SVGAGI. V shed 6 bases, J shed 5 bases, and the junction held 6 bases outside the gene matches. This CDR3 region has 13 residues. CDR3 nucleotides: TGTGCCAGCAGGCAGACAGGGTTTACTGAAGCTTTCTTT. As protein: CASRQTGFTEAFF.

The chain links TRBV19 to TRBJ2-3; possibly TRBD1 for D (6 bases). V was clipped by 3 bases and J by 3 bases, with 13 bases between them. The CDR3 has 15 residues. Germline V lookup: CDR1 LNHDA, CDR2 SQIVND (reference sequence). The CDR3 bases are TGTGCCAGTAGTATTTTAGGGCAGGGGACAGATACGCAGTATTTT. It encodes CASSILGQGTDTQYF.

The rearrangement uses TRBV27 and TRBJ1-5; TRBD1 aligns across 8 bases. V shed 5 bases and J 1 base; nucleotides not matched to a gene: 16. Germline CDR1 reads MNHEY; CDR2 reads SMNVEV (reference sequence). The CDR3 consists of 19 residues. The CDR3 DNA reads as TGTGCCAGCAGTCACAACTTCAGGGGGCGCGAGGGGAGCAATCAGCCCCAGCATTTT. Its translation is CASSHNFRGREGSNQPQHF.